The entry below describes one T cell receptor (beta chain). Its antigen target is currently unknown. No base qualities exist here, and no much larger clone lies one base off it. The entire amount of isolated RNA was reverse transcribed using the High Capacity cDNA Reverse Transcription Kit, so the sequenced TCRB transcripts were expressed ones. Naive, central memory and regulatory T cell samples underwent deep immunoSEQ sequencing, averaging around 3.6 million total reads per sample. Sorted cells were lysed in RLT buffer, and RNA was extracted using DNase-treated RNeasy Micro or Mini kits according to cell number. To prevent cross-contamination, each cell subset was processed individually, whereas patient and healthy donor samples were processed jointly. TCRB sequences were amplified from cDNA with the immunoSEQ multiplex PCR, producing 87-bp fragments spanning the CDR3 region. The amplicons were sequenced using the Illumina HiSeq platform. On the study's bioinformatics: Synthetic template baselines were used to correct PCR bias computationally, reads within Hamming distance 2 were collapsed together, and singletons that could not be merged were discarded. Reads were aligned against IMGT to assign V, D and J genes, CDR3 length and insertions or deletions at six rearrangement sites. Within each subset, clonotype counts were normalized to the number of sorted cells before true diversity and Gini coefficients were calculated with the tcR R package. The overlap coefficient, calculated on TCRB nucleotide sequences, was used to quantify repertoire sharing. As a proxy for the pre-selection repertoire, out-of-frame TCRB sequences from naive cells were analyzed. TCRdb took this table from immuneACCESS and kept in-frame rearrangements with V and J called. Such tables lack part of the clones; where checked against another copy, unresolved V genes explain under half of the gap, and the rest is unexplained. V and J calls and clone size follow that table, whereas D and trimming were derived from the DNA. Within this sample are 300,000 to 350,000 clones, with 20% of them counted one time only. The ten largest account for approximately 0.041% of the sample.

Its CDR3 holds 16 amino acids, cysteine through phenylalanine. CDR3 DNA is the only sequence kept; it has 48 bases, read in frame from the first base. V ends up 6 bases short and J 2 bases short, with an unmatched junction base count of 9. The germline V gene gives CDR1 as SGHTA and CDR2 as FQGNSA. These data are taken from a study of beta chain features in type 1 diabetes (dated by TCRdb to the late 2010s). At the level of the whole study: Mean age, gender distribution, total cell number and subset yield were not different between patients and healthy donors. In the study, TCRB repertoires of sorted circulating CD4+ T cell subsets from recently diagnosed type 1 diabetes patients were compared with those of matched healthy donors. Regulatory and stem cell-like memory subsets were isolated from only 8 patients and roughly eight healthy donors, whereas naive and central memory subsets came from all 28 donors. A total of 100 million to 110 million sorted cells were examined across all samples, and a strong correlation was observed between cell number per subset and RNA yield.

From each donor, a single peripheral blood sample of about 116 mL on average was drawn into heparinised tubes. A BD FACSAria II was used to sort naive, central memory, regulatory and stem cell-like memory CD4+ T cells with a panel that included CD45RO, CCR7, CD25, CD127, CD95 and CD27. Every sorted population had a purity above 95%. Right away, PBMCs were isolated by Lymphoprep density gradient centrifugation and were stained directly, with no culture step. To minimize batch effects, samples were stained and sorted in pairs, one healthy donor with one patient per experiment. Findings and caveats that apply to the study as a whole: Naive, central memory and regulatory TCRB repertoires appeared more similar among patients than among healthy donors. Shorter templates might be favored by PCR, yet because patient and control samples were amplified and corrected together, any such skew would affect both groups equally. In all four CD4+ subsets, TCRB CDR3 length was moderately but significantly shorter in type 1 diabetes patients. Because cDNA was sequenced instead of genomic DNA, activated cells with high expression could be over-represented, although the groups did not differ in activation or CD3 levels. Because the HLA sub-analyses included only small numbers of individuals, any influence of HLA type on TCRB rearrangement was left unresolved. Fewer insertions and more nucleotide deletions at VDJ recombination sites were observed in patients with type 1 diabetes, implying thymic rearrangement abnormalities.

Sequencing was performed on naive CD4+ T cells from blood. The label giving this sample's cell subset or site can be read as: true naive CD4+ T cells. In this chain, TRBV7-2 is recombined with TRBJ2-5, with 10 bases aligning to TRBD2. This clonotype was sampled from a woman younger than 30 in good health. The sequenced DNA is TGTGCCAGCAGTCTCCAAAGAGCGGGGGGGCAAGAGACCCAGTACTTC. This sequence encodes CASSLQRAGGQETQYF.